These 20 T cell receptor beta chains were sequenced from one sample in a study of shared clonotypes between healthy human individuals. Assay used: immunoSEQ multiplex PCR; TCRdb lists only in-frame clones, some missing. The table has 1,500,000 or so clones, 98% to 99% seen once; the top ten hold around 0.33%. Specimen: naive CD4+ T cells sorted from blood. The subset: CD45RA+ positively selected. These receptors were taken from a young man in good health.

This clone showed up just once. The CDR3 here is CASRSGYRGTIYF. In nucleotides, the CDR3 is TGTGCCAGCAGGTCAGGGTATCGCGGCACCATATATTTT. The chain uses TRBV28 and TRBJ1-3; a possible D gene is TRBD1 (5 bases). The CDR3 is 13 amino acids. Trimming pared 6 bases from V and 9 bases from J, leaving 15 bases between. The V gene's germline CDR1 is MDHEN and CDR2 SYDVKM.

The chain employs TRBV6-6 and TRBJ2-1; 14 positions agree with TRBD2. Germline assignment: CDR1 MNHNY and CDR2 SVGAGI (reference sequence). This CDR3 spans 15 amino acids. The trim removed 6 bases at V and 8 bases at J, leaving 6 bases unmatched. In DNA form, the CDR3 reads TGTGCCAGCAGCCACGGGGGACTAGCGGGAGATGAGCAGTTCTTC. Translating it yields CASSHGGLAGDEQFF.

This chain uses TRBV25-1 with TRBJ2-7, with unresolved D. CDR3 length: 11 amino acids. The ends were cut back, 1 base at V and 7 bases at J, with 5 bases in the middle. CDR1 and CDR2 (germline): MGHDK, SYGVNS. DNA for the CDR3: TGTGCCAGCAGTGAATTTTTGGAGCAGTACTTC. The encoded protein is CASSEFLEQYF.

This rearrangement joins TRBV5-1 to TRBJ2-3; 7 bases are a match to TRBD2. Losses at the gene ends were 2 bases for V and 0 bases for J; bases not matched to a gene: 9. CDR1 SGHRS and CDR2 YFSETQ come from the germline V gene. CDR3 length equals 17 residues. CDR3: CASSLGLLAASTDTQYF. CDR3 bases: TGCGCCAGCAGCTTAGGACTGCTAGCGGCTAGCACAGATACGCAGTATTTT.

V usage is TRBV6-5 and J usage is TRBJ1-2, with D possibly being TRBD1 (6 bases). V lost 5 bases and J 8 bases, leaving 15 bases between the germline ends. The CDR3 spans 13 residues. Germline V gene sequence: CDR1 MNHEY, CDR2 SVGAGI. This CDR3 reads CASSLLRDTGYTF. The CDR3 DNA reads as TGTGCCAGCAGTCTCCTCCGGGACACAGGCTACACCTTC.

The chain carries TRBV30 and TRBJ2-7; 8 positions match TRBD1. CDR1 is GTSNPN, CDR2 SVGIG, per germline (reference sequence). CDR3 length: 15 amino acids. The V and J ends lost 8 bases and 3 bases, in that order; junction bases with no gene match: 15. For the CDR3, the DNA is TGTGCCAGATCCCAGGGGGCAGGCTACTACTACGAGCAGTACTTC. Translation gives CARSQGAGYYYEQYF.

V and J are TRBV27 and TRBJ2-7; 10 bases map to TRBD2. The germline V gene encodes CDR1 MNHEY and CDR2 SMNVEV (reference sequence). The CDR3 consists of 14 residues. Losses at the gene ends were 5 bases for V and 6 bases for J; bases not matched to a gene: 7. CDR3 sequence reads: CASSPPLAGVEQYF. The CDR3 nucleotides read TGTGCCAGCAGTCCACCCCTAGCGGGAGTCGAGCAGTACTTC.

The chain couples TRBV4-1 to TRBJ2-2; TRBD2 agrees at 7 bases. The V gene end was trimmed by 4 bases and the J gene end by 4 bases; junction bases not matched to a gene: 12. Looked up from germline, CDR1 is MGHRA and CDR2 is YSYEKL. The CDR3 totals 17 residues. CDR3 in DNA: TGCGCCAGCAGCCCCCGTGTTTTCGGGGGGATCACCGGGGAGCTGTTTTTT. Its protein is CASSPRVFGGITGELFF.

The gene calls are TRBV5-4 and TRBJ2-1; 16 bases are shared with TRBD2. The CDR3 consists of 18 residues. V trimming: 4 bases; J trimming: 0 bases; junction bases outside the gene matches: 4. Germline-derived CDR1 and CDR2 are SGHNT and YYREEE (reference sequence). CDR3 protein: CASSPGLAGGNSYNEQFF. The CDR3 bases are TGTGCCAGCAGCCCGGGACTAGCGGGAGGGAACTCCTACAATGAGCAGTTCTTC.

This clone is a singleton in its sample. The V gene is TRBV6-6, the J gene TRBJ1-2; D possibly corresponds to TRBD1 (5 bases). CDR3 length equals 14 residues. Germline V gene lookup returns CDR1 MNHNY and CDR2 SVGAGI (reference sequence). V was shortened by 8 bases and J by 2 bases, with 15 bases between the two germline ends. CDR3 residues: CASSGGSANYGYTF. In DNA form, the CDR3 reads TGTGCCAGCTCTGGGGGAAGCGCGAACTATGGCTACACCTTC.

The genes are TRBV29-1 and TRBJ2-7; D is ambiguous. Germline V gene lookup returns CDR1 SQVTM and CDR2 ANQGSEA. V was trimmed by 8 bases and J by 4 bases, leaving 12 bases between them. This CDR3 region has 11 residues. The CDR3 protein is CSTPLLYEQYF. CDR3 sequence (DNA): TGCAGCACGCCCCTCCTATACGAGCAGTACTTC.

This clone was observed once. The chain uses TRBV2 and TRBJ1-2, with 7 bases lining up with TRBD1. The junction had 3 bases not matched to a gene; V was cut back by 5 bases and J by 6 bases. There are 12 residues in the CDR3. Germline assignment: CDR1 SNHLY and CDR2 FYNNEI. CDR3 sequence: CASSYRGNGYTF. DNA for the CDR3: TGTGCCAGCAGTTACAGGGGCAATGGCTACACCTTC.

The chain recombines TRBV6-5 with TRBJ1-2; no reliable D call. In germline, CDR1 is MNHEY, CDR2 SVGAGI. The CDR3 spans 15 residues. Between the trimmed V and J ends, which lost 0 bases and 4 bases, there was a span of 12 bases. This CDR3 reads CASSYSRGDTYGYTF. CDR3 sequence (DNA): TGTGCCAGCAGTTACTCGCGCGGGGATACCTATGGCTACACCTTC.

This chain joins TRBV6-5 and TRBJ1-5; weak D call: TRBD1 (6 bases). The CDR3 has 13 residues. V was clipped by 5 bases and J by 6 bases, with 11 bases between them. Germline V lookup: CDR1 MNHEY, CDR2 SVGAGI. CDR3 in DNA: TGTGCCAGCAGTATACAGGGTGGTCAGCCCCAGCATTTT. This gives the protein CASSIQGGQPQHF.

This chain connects TRBV7-8 to TRBJ1-5; no definite D call. V was clipped by 5 bases and J by 0 bases, with 14 bases between them. The CDR3 has 16 residues. CDR1 is SGHVS and CDR2 is FQNEAQ in the germline V gene. The CDR3 reads CASSRRRSNSNQPQHF. The CDR3 DNA reads as TGTGCCAGCAGCCGGAGAAGGAGTAATAGCAATCAGCCCCAGCATTTT.

V and J are TRBV5-1 and TRBJ2-5; 8 bases match TRBD2. J was trimmed by 1 base and V by 2 bases; bases with no gene match: 4. The CDR3 sequence is 15 residues long. Germline V gene data show CDR1 as SGHRS and CDR2 as YFSETQ. CDR3 in amino acids: CASSFSGKVQETQYF. The CDR3, as DNA: TGCGCCAGCAGCTTTAGCGGGAAAGTCCAAGAGACCCAGTACTTC.

Note on this clone: This same CDR3 is encoded by further DNA sequences in the sample. Here the CDR3 DNA reads TGTGCCAGCAGCTTCCCTGGATCGGGGGAGACCCAGTACTTC. Protein: CASSFPGSGETQYF. This chain links TRBV5-4 with TRBJ2-5; D possibly corresponds to TRBD2 (5 bases). The V and J ends lost 2 bases and 5 bases respectively, with 13 bases between them. Germline V CDR1 and CDR2: SGHNT, YYREEE (reference sequence). This CDR3 is built from 14 residues.

The rearrangement links TRBV6-6 to TRBJ2-5; no reliable D call. Looked up from germline, CDR1 is MNHNY and CDR2 is SVGAGI (reference sequence). With 10 bases removed from V and 5 bases from J, the gap between germline ends came to 11 bases. The CDR3 sequence is 11 residues long. The CDR3 nucleotides are TGTGCCATCACGATTTCGGAGACCCAGTACTTC. This codes for CAITISETQYF.

CDR3 nucleotides: TGTGCCAGCAGTGATGGAAACACCGGGGAGCTGTTTTTT. Amino acids: CASSDGNTGELFF. The chain links TRBV28 to TRBJ2-2, with D hard to call. The CDR3 loop spans 13 amino acids. The V gene's germline CDR1 is MDHEN and CDR2 SYDVKM. V lost 5 bases, J lost 2 bases, and 6 bases lay in between.

The chain has TRBV10-3 and TRBJ1-2; weak D call: TRBD1 (5 bases). The CDR3 is 13 residues long. Trimming stripped 3 bases from V and 1 base from J, with 6 bases between. CDR1 and CDR2 (germline): ENHRY, SYGVKD. The CDR3 sequence is CAISEQDNYGYTF. CDR3 bases: TGTGCCATCAGTGAACAGGATAACTATGGCTACACCTTC.